This entry features one TCR beta chain sequence. Per germline, CDR1 MNHEY and CDR2 SVGEGT. The CDR3 covers 14 residues. The ends lost 2 bases at V and 7 bases at J; junction bases unmatched: 6. The data were obtained in a study of blood T cell repertoires in COVID-19. Data came from immunoSEQ multiplex PCR; TCRdb stores just in-frame clones and leaves some out. The table lists just over 150,000 clones, just under 85% of them singletons. The sample consisted of peripheral blood. V and J are TRBV6-2 or TRBV6-3 and TRBJ2-7, with 9 bases fitting TRBD2. The TCR was taken from a woman older than 75 with acute or convalescent COVID-19. The CDR3 DNA follows: TGTGCCAGCAGTTACGGTCTAGCGGGAAGGGAGCAGTACTTC. It is translated as CASSYGLAGREQYF.